A single sample gave rise to the 29 T cell receptor beta chains below, sequenced in a study of vaccination and CD4 T cells after COVID-19. An Oncomine TCR Beta short-read assay was used to sequence the DNA from cultured CD4+ T cells. TCRdb re-called the PCR reads through MiXCR, storing one row per CDR3 protein. Among about 10,000 distinct CDR3 sequences, 20% to 30% were seen once, and the ten largest hold roughly 13%. Their specific antigens are unknown. As for treatment: roughly 11-day PBMC culture with coronavirus spike peptide pools or control peptides (ViraFEST assay). Here the sequenced sample was CD4+ T cells from blood, cultured in vitro, taken after SARS-CoV-2 vaccination. These receptors came from a human donor who had recovered from COVID-19.

This sequence joins TRBV7-3 and TRBJ2-7; the D is unclear. This CDR3 is built from 12 residues. Trimming took 5 bases from V and 3 from J, leaving 8 bases between them. Germline CDR1 is SGHTA and CDR2 is FQGTGA. The CDR3 protein is CASSPNNYEQYF. CDR3 in DNA: TGTGCCAGCAGCCCGAACAACTACGAGCAGTACTTC.

The V gene is TRBV4-1, the J gene TRBJ2-3; TRBD2 aligns across 8 bases. Germline assignment: CDR1 MGHRA and CDR2 YSYEKL. The J segment lost 6 bases and the V segment lost 2 bases, leaving 16 bases of the junction unmatched. CDR3 size: 18 residues. The CDR3 loop reads CASSQIGLPGGLEDTQYF. CDR3 DNA: TGCGCCAGCAGCCAAATAGGCCTCCCGGGAGGGCTCGAGGATACGCAGTATTTT.

The V call is TRBV12-3 or TRBV12-4, the J call TRBJ2-7, with D possibly being TRBD1 (8 bases). Trimming removed 7 bases at V and 3 bases at J, with 16 bases between. The CDR3 is 14 residues long. The CDR3 DNA reads TGTGCCAGCAAAAGCGGGACAGGACTCTACGAGCAGTACTTC. Translated: CASKSGTGLYEQYF.

This chain links TRBV7-9 with TRBJ2-2, with 10 bases aligning to TRBD2. In germline, CDR1 is SEHNR, CDR2 FQNEAQ (reference sequence). The CDR3 runs to 17 residues. Losses at the gene ends were 5 bases for V and 4 bases for J; bases not matched to a gene: 10. CDR3 nucleotides: TGTGCCAGCAGCCCCCTCGCGGCTAGCGGGGGCACCGGGGAGCTGTTTTTT. Its protein product is CASSPLAASGGTGELFF.

This chain joins TRBV11-2 and TRBJ2-7; D is unclear. Germline V gene sequence: CDR1 SGHAT, CDR2 FQNNGV. The V and J ends lost 1 base and 0 bases respectively, with 7 bases between them. The length of the CDR3 is 14 residues. The CDR3 here is CASSLAAVSYEQYF. In DNA, the CDR3 is TGTGCCAGCAGCTTAGCGGCGGTCTCCTACGAGCAGTACTTC. Supplemented by reference TRBV11-2 and TRBJ2-7, the full variable domain reads EAGVAQSPRYKIIEKRQSVAFWCNPISGHATLYWYQQILGQGPKLLIQFQNNGVVDDSQLPKDRFSAERLKGVDSTLKIQPAKLEDSAVYLCASSLAAVSYEQYFGPGTRLTVT.

The table lists this clonotype with a few counts. The chain links TRBV6-1 to TRBJ1-1; D uncertain. Germline CDR1 and CDR2: MNHNS and SASEGT. The CDR3 totals 13 residues. Trimming left V 5 bases short and J 4 bases short, with 11 bases between. CDR3 in amino acids: CASSPPVGTEAFF. Written as DNA, the CDR3 is TGTGCCAGCAGTCCCCCTGTTGGCACTGAAGCTTTCTTT.

V is TRBV7-2 and J is TRBJ2-7; TRBD1 matches at 7 bases. The trim removed 5 bases at V and 2 bases at J, leaving 12 bases unmatched. Germline CDR1 and CDR2: SGHTA and FQGNSA. The CDR3 sequence is 16 residues long. The CDR3: CASSLPDRDRPYEQYF. The CDR3 DNA reads as TGTGCCAGCAGCCTTCCTGACCGGGACAGACCCTACGAGCAGTACTTC.

V is TRBV6-1 and J is TRBJ2-7, with D unclear. The CDR3 loop spans 13 amino acids. CDR1 and CDR2 from the germline V gene are MNHNS and SASEGT. With 8 bases removed from V and 0 bases from J, the gap between germline ends came to 11 bases. As DNA, the CDR3 is TGTGCCAGCTCGGCGCTCCGCTCCTACGAGCAGTACTTC. This translates into CASSALRSYEQYF.

This sequence joins TRBV6-2 or TRBV6-3 and TRBJ2-2; D is undetermined. The CDR3 length is 16 residues. Germline V gene data show CDR1 as MNHEY and CDR2 as SVGEGT. V shed 2 bases and J shed 9 bases, with 19 bases lying between them. The CDR3 region is CASSYHNTDLNRELFF. The CDR3 nucleotides are TGTGCCAGCAGTTACCACAATACTGACCTCAACCGGGAGCTGTTTTTT.

The chain links TRBV6-5 to TRBJ1-5; D uncertain. Germline loops: CDR1 MNHEY, CDR2 SVGAGI. The CDR3 covers 14 residues. Trimming stripped 4 bases from V and 5 bases from J, with 12 bases between. The CDR3 loop reads CASSFLRGDQPQHF. CDR3 DNA: TGTGCCAGCAGTTTTCTGCGGGGAGATCAGCCCCAGCATTTT.

The V and J genes are TRBV20-1 and TRBJ2-1; TRBD1 aligns across 8 bases. Germline V gives CDR1 DFQATT, CDR2 SNEGSKA (reference sequence). The CDR3 totals 14 residues. Germline trimming cut 4 bases from V and 4 bases from J; bases unmatched to any gene: 6. CDR3: CSAKRQGLYNEQFF. CDR3 in DNA: TGCAGTGCTAAAAGACAGGGGCTTTACAATGAGCAGTTCTTC.

Notes on this clonotype: This may be a read error, as it is one base from a much larger clone. This rearrangement joins TRBV27 to TRBJ1-1; 10 bases are shared with TRBD1. J was trimmed by 5 bases and V by 5 bases; bases with no gene match: 11. Germline CDR1 and CDR2: MNHEY and SMNVEV (reference sequence). This CDR3 is 16 amino acids long. The CDR3 loop is CASSLPSGTGVTEAFF. The DNA of the CDR3 is TGTGCCAGCAGTCTCCCCTCGGGGACAGGGGTAACTGAAGCTTTCTTT.

The sample holds a few counts of this clonotype. V and J are TRBV20-1 and TRBJ2-7; TRBD2 matches 16 bases. This CDR3 region has 16 residues. V lost 4 bases, J lost 3 bases, and 6 bases stayed unmatched. Germline V gives CDR1 DFQATT, CDR2 SNEGSKA (reference sequence). The CDR3 loop reads CSATGLAGGLRYEQYF. The CDR3 DNA follows: TGCAGTGCTACGGGACTAGCGGGAGGGCTACGCTACGAGCAGTACTTC.

This clonotype was detected only a few times. The chain has TRBV28 and TRBJ1-6, with D uncertain. Germline V lookup: CDR1 MDHEN, CDR2 SYDVKM. The CDR3 totals 15 residues. With 2 bases removed from V and 10 bases from J, the gap between germline ends came to 15 bases. The CDR3 spells CASSLMAPRGSPLHF. CDR3 nucleotides: TGTGCCAGCAGTTTAATGGCCCCACGGGGATCACCCCTCCACTTT. The whole variable domain, remainder taken from reference TRBV28 and TRBJ1-6, is DVKVTQSSRYLVKRTGEKVFLECVQDMDHENMFWYRQDPGLGLRLIYFSYDVKMKEKGDIPEGYSVSREKKERFSLILESASTNQTSMYLCASSLMAPRGSPLHFGNGTRLTVT.

The chain combines TRBV14 with TRBJ1-2, with D maybe TRBD1 (5 bases). Germline V gene lookup returns CDR1 SGHDN and CDR2 FVKESK. CDR3 size: 16 residues. Trimming shortened V by 0 bases and J by 4 bases, and 15 bases separated the two germline ends. CDR3 sequence (DNA): TGTGCCAGCAGCCAAGAGGGGGGACTGCCCGTCTATGGCTACACCTTC. It is translated as CASSQEGGLPVYGYTF. Full variable domain (outside the CDR3, taken from reference TRBV14 and TRBJ1-2): EAGVTQFPSHSVIEKGQTVTLRCDPISGHDNLYWYRRVMGKEIKFLLHFVKESKQDESGMPNNRFLAERTGGTYSTLKVQPAELEDSGVYFCASSQEGGLPVYGYTFGSGTRLTVV.

This clonotype ranks as medium-sized. V usage is TRBV27 and J usage is TRBJ1-2, with 8 positions matching TRBD1. The CDR3 is made up of 15 amino acids. Germline loops: CDR1 MNHEY, CDR2 SMNVEV (reference sequence). V was pared by 6 bases and J by 1 base, with 7 bases of the junction left unmatched. The CDR3 region has the DNA TGTGCCAGCAGACCCGAAGGACAGGGTAACTATGGCTACACCTTC. Protein sequence: CASRPEGQGNYGYTF.

This clonotype has only a few counts. This sequence joins TRBV19 and TRBJ1-1, with TRBD1 identical over 7 bases. The CDR3 is made up of 18 amino acids. The junction had 18 bases not matched to a gene; V was cut back by 5 bases and J by 3 bases. CDR1 and CDR2 (germline): LNHDA, SQIVND (reference sequence). CDR3 protein: CASSGGLNRGARDTEAFF. The CDR3 DNA reads as TGTGCCAGTAGTGGGGGGCTTAACAGGGGCGCGCGGGACACTGAAGCTTTCTTT. Full variable domain (rest looked up from reference TRBV19 and TRBJ1-1): DGGITQSPKYLFRKEGQNVTLSCEQNLNHDAMYWYRQDPGQGLRLIYYSQIVNDFQKGDIAEGYSVSREKKESFPLTVTSAQKNPTAFYLCASSGGLNRGARDTEAFFGQGTRLTVV.

There are a few counts of this clonotype. V and J are TRBV19 and TRBJ1-1; 7 nucleotides match TRBD1. V lost 11 bases, J lost 4 bases, and 13 bases stayed unmatched. Germline-derived CDR1 and CDR2 are LNHDA and SQIVND (reference sequence). CDR3 length: 14 residues. This chain's CDR3 is CAVGRRTGATEAFF. The CDR3 DNA reads as TGTGCCGTGGGACGCCGAACAGGGGCCACTGAAGCTTTCTTT. The whole variable domain, remainder taken from reference TRBV19 and TRBJ1-1, is DGGITQSPKYLFRKEGQNVTLSCEQNLNHDAMYWYRQDPGQGLRLIYYSQIVNDFQKGDIAEGYSVSREKKESFPLTVTSAQKNPTAFYLCAVGRRTGATEAFFGQGTRLTVV.

The chain combines TRBV29-1 with TRBJ1-3; D is ambiguous. Trimming shortened V by 4 bases and J by 0 bases, and 7 bases separated the two germline ends. CDR3 size: 13 residues. The germline gives CDR1 SQVTM, CDR2 ANQGSEA. CDR3 loop: CSVVADSGNTIYF. The CDR3 coding sequence is TGCAGCGTTGTTGCGGACTCTGGAAACACCATATATTTT.

The rearrangement joins TRBV20-1 to TRBJ1-1; TRBD1 is a possible D gene (6 bases). This CDR3 is 11 amino acids long. The V gene lost 5 bases and the J gene lost 4 bases, with 8 bases spanning the gap. CDR1 and CDR2 from the germline V gene are DFQATT and SNEGSKA (reference sequence). The DNA for the CDR3 is TGCAGTGCTGGAGGGGGCACTGAAGCTTTCTTT. Amino acid sequence: CSAGGGTEAFF.

This clonotype was detected a few times. The rearrangement joins TRBV9 to TRBJ2-2; TRBD2 is a possible D gene (6 bases). This CDR3 comprises 16 residues. The V gene's germline CDR1 is SGDLS and CDR2 YYNGEE. The germline V and J ends were trimmed by 4 bases and 3 bases, with 16 bases remaining between them. For the CDR3, the DNA is TGTGCCAGCAGCCCGATGGGGGGACTCGACACCGGGGAGCTGTTTTTT. Encoded protein: CASSPMGGLDTGELFF.

This rearrangement joins TRBV19 to TRBJ1-1, with D hard to call. Trimming removed 0 bases from V and 11 bases from J, with 16 bases in between. Germline CDR1 reads LNHDA; CDR2 reads SQIVND (reference sequence). The CDR3 spans 14 residues. This CDR3 reads CASSIEVPNGRAFF. Written as DNA, the CDR3 is TGTGCCAGTAGTATAGAGGTCCCGAACGGGAGGGCTTTCTTT. Based on the CDR3 plus reference TRBV19 and TRBJ1-1, the full variable domain is DGGITQSPKYLFRKEGQNVTLSCEQNLNHDAMYWYRQDPGQGLRLIYYSQIVNDFQKGDIAEGYSVSREKKESFPLTVTSAQKNPTAFYLCASSIEVPNGRAFFGQGTRLTVV.

The J gene is TRBJ1-3, the V gene TRBV7-2; D unresolved. From germline, CDR1 is SGHTA and CDR2 FQGNSA. V lost 5 bases to trimming and J lost 2 bases, with 4 bases between them. The CDR3 runs to 12 residues. The CDR3 protein is CASSRTGNTIYF. CDR3 DNA sequence: TGTGCCAGCAGCCGCACTGGAAACACCATATATTTT.

The chain links TRBV25-1 to TRBJ2-7; no clear D gene. Deletions cut 6 bases from V and 6 bases from J, with 9 bases between. The V gene's germline CDR1 is MGHDK and CDR2 SYGVNS. The CDR3 length is 11 residues. In DNA form, the CDR3 reads TGTGCCAGCAGCCATGTAAGCGAGCAGTACTTC. Amino acids: CASSHVSEQYF.

V gene TRBV14 combines with J gene TRBJ2-7, with TRBD1 as a possible D gene (7 bases). Germline CDR1 is SGHDN and CDR2 is FVKESK. V shed 4 bases and J shed 6 bases, with 19 bases lying between them. The CDR3 totals 15 residues. Written as DNA, the CDR3 is TGTGCCAGCAGCCCTCGGGGGACAGTCTTCCTCGAGCAGTACTTC. It specifies CASSPRGTVFLEQYF.

This clonotype appeared once. The V and J genes are TRBV29-1 and TRBJ2-1; no clear D gene. V was clipped by 3 bases and J by 12 bases, with 12 bases between them. Per the germline V gene, CDR1 is SQVTM and CDR2 is ANQGSEA. This CDR3 spans 11 amino acids. CDR3 coding DNA: TGCAGCGTTGATAAAGTTTTTGGGCAGTTCTTC. Amino acid sequence: CSVDKVFGQFF.

This chain joins TRBV7-6 and TRBJ2-5; D is undetermined. Germline assignment: CDR1 SGHVS and CDR2 FNYEAQ. The germline V and J ends were trimmed by 1 base and 5 bases, with 8 bases remaining between them. The CDR3 is 13 amino acids. CDR3 sequence (DNA): TGTGCCAGCAGCTTAGGTACCGTGGAGACCCAGTACTTC. It encodes CASSLGTVETQYF.

Only a few counts were recorded for this clonotype. The chain couples TRBV7-2 to TRBJ1-5; 9 positions match TRBD1. CDR1 is SGHTA, CDR2 FQGNSA, per germline. The CDR3 runs to 16 residues. Trimming cost V 5 bases and J 0 bases; bases outside gene matches: 5. The DNA for the CDR3 is TGTGCCAGCAGCGGGGACAGGGATTATAGCAATCAGCCCCAGCATTTT. This translates into CASSGDRDYSNQPQHF.

A few counts support this clonotype. The CDR3 spells CASLRRPNTEAFF. The CDR3 bases are TGTGCCAGTTTGCGCAGACCAAACACTGAAGCTTTCTTT. The chain joins TRBV19 to TRBJ1-1; no definite D call. V was pared by 8 bases and J by 2 bases, with 12 bases between. The CDR3 contains 13 residues. Germline-derived CDR1 and CDR2 are LNHDA and SQIVND (reference sequence).